These 6 T cell receptor beta chains were all obtained from the same sample, sequenced in a study of blood T cells in healthy people across ages. Combining a sample-barcoded 5' primer with a J-beta primer mix, a second PCR ran for roughly 7 to 11 cycles. TCRdb fed the 5' RACE reads into MiXCR, producing one record per CDR3 protein. The sample shows 700,000 or so distinct CDR3 sequences, approximately 22% of them seen only once. Sequencing used blood. The receptors come from a man between 65 and 80 years old in good health.

The chain links TRBV12-3 or TRBV12-4 to TRBJ2-3; possible D gene TRBD2, 6 bases. The CDR3 length is 16 residues. V dropped 3 bases and J dropped 1 base, with 14 bases sitting between them. The CDR3 reads CASSFGGLLRTDTQYF. Written as DNA, the CDR3 is TGTGCCAGCAGTTTTGGAGGACTATTACGCACAGATACGCAGTATTTT.

V usage is TRBV10-1 and J usage is TRBJ2-7, with TRBD2 matching 7 bases. V trimming: 5 bases; J trimming: 5 bases; junction bases outside the gene matches: 9. Germline assignment: CDR1 WNHNN and CDR2 SYGVQD (reference sequence). The CDR3 consists of 14 residues. The CDR3 DNA reads TGCGCCAGCAGTCAGGGACTACTTAGGGACGAGCAGTACTTC. Translating it yields CASSQGLLRDEQYF.

This clonotype came up a few times. The chain joins TRBV5-4 to TRBJ1-2, with a tentative D call TRBD1 (5 bases). Germline-derived CDR1 and CDR2 are SGHNT and YYREEE (reference sequence). The V end was cut by 4 bases, the J end by 1 base, with 11 bases between. The CDR3 extends over 14 amino acids. This CDR3 is CASSIRDLNYGYTF. The DNA of the CDR3 is TGTGCCAGCAGCATAAGGGACCTTAACTATGGCTACACCTTC.

This clonotype has just a few counts. V and J are TRBV18 and TRBJ1-4, with D maybe TRBD1 (6 bases). The CDR3 totals 16 residues. The V end was cut by 3 bases, the J end by 2 bases, with 13 bases between. Looked up from germline, CDR1 is KGHSH and CDR2 is LQKENI. The CDR3 sequence: CASSPSMGATNEKLFF. CDR3 in DNA: TGTGCCAGCTCACCCTCGATGGGGGCTACTAATGAAAAACTGTTTTTT.

This sequence joins TRBV5-1 and TRBJ2-7, with D perhaps matching TRBD1 (5 bases). V was trimmed by 8 bases and J by 7 bases, leaving 16 bases between them. The CDR3 is 12 residues long. CDR1 is SGHRS, CDR2 YFSETQ, per germline. The CDR3 nucleotides are TGCGCCAGAATAGGGGTGACGAGAGAGCAGTACTTC. Protein product: CARIGVTREQYF.

This clonotype was picked up a small number of times. This chain links TRBV4-3 with TRBJ2-1, with 9 bases aligning to TRBD2. V trimming: 0 bases; J trimming: 8 bases; junction bases outside the gene matches: 5. Germline CDR1 and CDR2: LGHNA and YSLEER. The CDR3 spans 15 residues. CDR3 region: CASSQDFLAGYEQFF. The CDR3 DNA follows: TGCGCCAGCAGCCAAGATTTTCTAGCGGGATATGAGCAGTTCTTC.